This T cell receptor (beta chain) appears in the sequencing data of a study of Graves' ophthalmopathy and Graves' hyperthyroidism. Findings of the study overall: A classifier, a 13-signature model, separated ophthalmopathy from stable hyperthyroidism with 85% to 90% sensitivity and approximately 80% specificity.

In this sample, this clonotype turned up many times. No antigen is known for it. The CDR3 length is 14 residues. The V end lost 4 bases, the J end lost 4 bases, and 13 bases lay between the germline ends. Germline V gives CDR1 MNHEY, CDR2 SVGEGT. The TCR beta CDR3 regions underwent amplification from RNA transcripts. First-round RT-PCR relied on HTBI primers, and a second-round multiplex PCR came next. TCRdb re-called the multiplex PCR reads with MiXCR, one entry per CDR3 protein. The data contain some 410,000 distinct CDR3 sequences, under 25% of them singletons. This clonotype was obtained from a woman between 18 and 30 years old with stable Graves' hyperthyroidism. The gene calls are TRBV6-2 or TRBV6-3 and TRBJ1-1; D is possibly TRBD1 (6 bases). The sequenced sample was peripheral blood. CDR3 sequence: CASSWGALITEAFF. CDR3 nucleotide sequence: TGTGCCAGCAGTTGGGGGGCCTTGATCACTGAAGCTTTCTTT.